The entry below describes one TCR beta chain. Germline lookup yields CDR1 MNHEY and CDR2 SVGEGT. The CDR3 sequence is 15 residues long. The V segment lost 6 bases and the J segment 4 bases; nucleotides outside the gene matches: 9. Repertoires were generated with immunoSEQ multiplex PCR, while TCRdb's copy carries only in-frame clones and drops some. The repertoire holds 100,000 to 150,000 clones, with 70% to 90% as singletons. This entry is derived from a study of control samples from healthy donors and cancer patients. The specimen sequenced was blood. The sequence was obtained from a man aged 45-60 years in good health. The rearrangement links TRBV6-2 or TRBV6-3 to TRBJ2-7; 10 bases fit TRBD2. The CDR3 reads CASSNDLAGVYEQYF. In DNA, the CDR3 is TGTGCCAGCAGCAACGATCTAGCGGGGGTTTACGAGCAGTACTTC.